The sequence of this T cell receptor (beta chain) was determined in a study of a mutant IDH1 vaccine in newly diagnosed glioma. Study background: The sex distribution of treated patients was about 62% male and roughly 38% female, with a mean age of roughly 40 years.

Study conclusions and caveats: Among top peripheral T cell clonotypes, changes seemed unrelated to pseudoprogression.

Time point of the sample: week 47, end of study. Each vaccine dose was 300 ug of mutant IDH1 20-mer peptide, with topical imiquimod. New IDH1-mutant, ATRX-lost WHO grade 3 or 4 astrocytomas occurred in donors. With regard to this clone: What it recognizes is unknown.

The CDR3 spans 16 residues. The germline gives CDR1 LGHNA, CDR2 YNFKEQ. V lost 0 bases to trimming and J lost 3 bases, with 14 bases between them. Clones were read by immunoSEQ multiplex PCR, and TCRdb kept only the in-frame ones, dropping some. The sample lists 30,000 to 40,000 clones, around 87% occurring once. The TCR was taken from a woman aged 25 to 45 with glioma. V and J are TRBV4-2 and TRBJ1-1; D perhaps matches TRBD1 (6 bases). The material sequenced was PBMCs, taken from a glioma patient whose treatment included an IDH1 peptide vaccine. CDR3 residues: CASSQEVKRGDTEAFF. CDR3 nucleotide sequence: TGTGCCAGCAGCCAAGAAGTCAAGAGGGGGGACACTGAAGCTTTCTTT.